The entry below describes one T cell receptor (beta chain). What it recognizes is unknown. Clones were read by immunoSEQ multiplex PCR, and TCRdb kept only the in-frame ones, dropping some. The data contain about 150,000 clones, under 95% of them singletons. The data originate from a study of T cell responses to AZD1222 COVID-19 vaccine. General study findings and limits: Donors were mostly white British, more females; clonal diversity possibly underestimated. The study identified only a handful of AZD1222 recipients as seropositive at baseline. Dominant at 160-218 and 743-854, vaccine-associated CD4 TCRs also spanned spike.

There are 13 residues in the CDR3. Germline CDR1 and CDR2: SGHRS and YFSETQ. V was clipped by 4 bases and J by 1 base, with 7 bases between them. Sequenced here: peripheral blood, sampled on day 0 of AZD1222 vaccination. V usage is TRBV5-1 and J usage is TRBJ2-3, with unresolved D. The sequence came from an adult in good health. The CDR3 is CASSQDGTDTQYF. The CDR3 nucleotides read TGCGCCAGCAGCCAGGACGGCACAGATACGCAGTATTTT. The full variable domain, rest sourced from reference TRBV5-1 and TRBJ2-3, is KAGVTQTPRYLIKTRGQQVTLSCSPISGHRSVSWYQQTPGQGLQFLFEYFSETQRNKGNFPGRFSGRQFSNSRSEMNVSTLELGDSALYLCASSQDGTDTQYFGPGTRLTVL.